Listed below are T cell receptor beta chains from one sample, sequenced in a study of identical twins. Using its own MiXCR run on the 5' RACE reads, TCRdb lists one record per CDR3 protein. The data show fewer than 900,000 distinct CDR3 sequences, roughly 20% seen once. These same data were also listed under a study on T cells expressing NK-cell markers.

Sequenced material: PBMCs. The receptors were gathered from a woman aged 18 to 35 in good health. The CDR3 runs from the conserved cysteine through the conserved F or W. The D gene is left open where the match is weak. Clone size appears in some rows only: once, few, many, or a class for an expanded clone.

d_call	cdr3_length	j_call	clone_size	v_call	cdr3_nt	cdr3_aa
-	13	TRBJ2-7	few	TRBV10-3	TGTGCCATCAGTGAGCCGGATCGTTCCGAGCAGTACTTC	CAISEPDRSEQYF
-	15	TRBJ2-7	once	TRBV10-3	TGTGCCATCAGTGATAGCGGATCGAGCTCCTACGAGCAGTACTTC	CAISDSGSSSYEQYF
TRBD1	14	TRBJ1-2	-	TRBV27	TGTGCCAGCAGTTTTGGACAGGGGGCGTGGGGCTACACCTTC	CASSFGQGAWGYTF
-	13	TRBJ2-3	few	TRBV5-6	TGTGCCAGCAGCCCAGGGGTTACAGATACGCAGTATTTT	CASSPGVTDTQYF
-	15	TRBJ2-7	few	TRBV25-1	TGTGCCAGCAGTTACCCCGGGACACCACCCTACGAGCAGTACTTC	CASSYPGTPPYEQYF
-	13	TRBJ1-1	-	TRBV7-9	TGTGCCAGCAGCCCAGGTTGGACCACTGAAGCTTTCTTT	CASSPGWTTEAFF
-	15	TRBJ2-3	-	TRBV12-3/TRBV12-4	TGTGCCAGCAGAACCACCGGGACACTGTTAGATACGCAGTATTTT	CASRTTGTLLDTQYF
TRBD1	15	TRBJ1-2	few	TRBV4-1	TGCGCCAGCAGTCTCCAATGGGACAGAAACTATGGCTACACCTTC	CASSLQWDRNYGYTF
-	14	TRBJ2-2	-	TRBV29-1	TGCAGCGCGAGGGGGACAACGAACACCGGGGAGCTGTTTTTT	CSARGTTNTGELFF
TRBD1	13	TRBJ1-1	few	TRBV10-3	TGTGCCATCAGAGGACAGGGGGAAGGGAGGGCTTTCTTT	CAIRGQGEGRAFF
TRBD1	15	TRBJ2-1	-	TRBV20-1	TGCAGTGCTAGACGGAGGACAGGGGATGGAAATGAGCAGTTCTTC	CSARRRTGDGNEQFF
-	14	TRBJ2-7	-	TRBV6-1	TGTGCCAGCAGCTCCGGGCGGGGTGCCTACGAGCAGTACTTC	CASSSGRGAYEQYF
TRBD2	17	TRBJ2-1	-	TRBV11-2	TGTGCCAGCAGCTTAATGGGTCTTGCGGGGGGGCCCGTTGAGCAGTTCTTC	CASSLMGLAGGPVEQFF
TRBD1	15	TRBJ2-7	-	TRBV7-9	TGTGCCAGCAGCCTCGAAGGACAGGGTTCCTACGAGCAGTACTTC	CASSLEGQGSYEQYF
TRBD1	14	TRBJ1-2	-	TRBV12-3/TRBV12-4	TGTGCCAGCAGTTTTAAGGACAGGGATAATGGCTACACCTTC	CASSFKDRDNGYTF
-	13	TRBJ2-3	few	TRBV20-1	TGCAGTGCTACGGTACCGGGTACAGATACGCAGTATTTT	CSATVPGTDTQYF
TRBD1	15	TRBJ1-6	-	TRBV12-3/TRBV12-4	TGTGCCAGCAGTTTTTACGGGGACAGGGAATCACCCCTCCACTTT	CASSFYGDRESPLHF
TRBD1	14	TRBJ1-2	few	TRBV10-3	TGTGCCATCGAGACAGGGACGGGGGTACATGGCTACACCTTC	CAIETGTGVHGYTF
-	14	TRBJ2-2	-	TRBV10-1	TGCGCCAGCAGTGGACAGGCATACACCGGGGAGCTGTTTTTT	CASSGQAYTGELFF
TRBD2	15	TRBJ2-1	-	TRBV7-9	TGTGCCAGCAGCTTTAGGCAAGGCGGGAGGTATGAGCAGTTCTTC	CASSFRQGGRYEQFF
-	14	TRBJ2-7	many	TRBV9	TGTGCCAGCTCTCGACAGGAAAGGTCCTACGAGCAGTACTTC	CASSRQERSYEQYF
-	14	TRBJ2-3	many	TRBV12-3/TRBV12-4	TGTGCCAGCAGTTTAGCGAGGGCAGGGGATACGCAGTATTTT	CASSLARAGDTQYF
TRBD1	14	TRBJ2-3	-	TRBV12-3/TRBV12-4	TGTGCCAGCAGTTATGGGACAGGGAGGGATACGCAGTATTTT	CASSYGTGRDTQYF
-	14	TRBJ2-3	-	TRBV6-5	TGTGCCAGCAGTTACGGCAGGGGAGCAGATACGCAGTATTTT	CASSYGRGADTQYF
-	15	TRBJ1-2	many	TRBV5-4	TGTGCCAGCAGCTTGGAGCCGACGATTAACTATGGCTACACCTTC	CASSLEPTINYGYTF
-	15	TRBJ1-4	-	TRBV2	TGTGCCAGTCAGGGTCTATCGTCAACTAATGAAAAACTGTTTTTT	CASQGLSSTNEKLFF
TRBD2	17	TRBJ2-4	-	TRBV20-1	TGCAGTGCTAGTCCCGGGACTAGCGGGATGGTCAAAAACATTCAGTACTTC	CSASPGTSGMVKNIQYF
-	15	TRBJ2-6	once	TRBV9	TGTGCCAGCAGCGTAGTGGATGCTGGGGCCAACGTCCTGACTTTC	CASSVVDAGANVLTF
-	16	TRBJ2-7	-	TRBV6-5	TGTGCCAGCAGTTACGCCGGGCCAGGGTCAGTATACGAGCAGTACTTC	CASSYAGPGSVYEQYF
TRBD2	18	TRBJ2-4	-	TRBV12-3/TRBV12-4	TGTGCCAGCAGTCCGCCGGGACTAGCGGGAATAGCCAAAAACATTCAGTACTTC	CASSPPGLAGIAKNIQYF
TRBD2	14	TRBJ2-5	once	TRBV9	TGTGCCAGCAGCTGGACTAGCGGGGGGGAGACCCAGTACTTC	CASSWTSGGETQYF
TRBD1	20	TRBJ2-1	few	TRBV12-5	TGTGCTAGTGGTTTGGCGGACAGGGTCTCGGACTCCCTCACCTACAATGAGCAGTTCTTC	CASGLADRVSDSLTYNEQFF
TRBD2	16	TRBJ2-5	few	TRBV6-2/TRBV6-3	TGTGCCAGCAGTTCTTTAGCGGGAGCCCTCCGAGAGACCCAGTACTTC	CASSSLAGALRETQYF
-	15	TRBJ2-2	-	TRBV6-2/TRBV6-3	TGTGCCAGCAGGGCTAGGGACACCAACACCGGGGAGCTGTTTTTT	CASRARDTNTGELFF
-	17	TRBJ2-3	few	TRBV5-6	TGTGCCAGCAGCTTGGTGGCCAGACAGTCAGCCACAGATACGCAGTATTTT	CASSLVARQSATDTQYF
-	14	TRBJ2-5	-	TRBV18	TGTGCCAGCTCACCACGGACTACCCGAGAGACCCAGTACTTC	CASSPRTTRETQYF
TRBD2	14	TRBJ2-1	-	TRBV20-1	TGCAGTGCTATCCGAATAGCGGGGGGCAATGAGCAGTTCTTC	CSAIRIAGGNEQFF
-	12	TRBJ1-2	few	TRBV20-1	TGCAGTGCTAGTGATAACAGCTATGGCTACACCTTC	CSASDNSYGYTF
TRBD2	15	TRBJ2-4	few	TRBV12-3/TRBV12-4	TGTGCCAGCAGTTTGGGAGGGTACGAGGGAAACATTCAGTACTTC	CASSLGGYEGNIQYF
-	15	TRBJ1-2	few	TRBV3-1	TGTGCCAGCAGCCAAGATCCCAACAGTCCGCATGGCTACACCTTC	CASSQDPNSPHGYTF
-	12	TRBJ1-1	few	TRBV7-9	TGTGCCAGCAGCTTAGTCCTCTCTCAAGCTTTCTTT	CASSLVLSQAFF
-	20	TRBJ2-1	many	TRBV27	TGTGCCAGCAGTTTAGACTGGGGGGTGTACGCGCAGCGCTCCTACAATGAGCAGTTCTTC	CASSLDWGVYAQRSYNEQFF
TRBD2	16	TRBJ2-1	-	TRBV7-2	TGTGCCAGCAGCGTAAAGGCTAGCGGGAGCTACAATGAGCAGTTCTTC	CASSVKASGSYNEQFF
-	14	TRBJ2-1	few	TRBV20-1	TGCAGTGCTAGAGCGGGGGGCAGTACTAGTGAGCAGTTCTTC	CSARAGGSTSEQFF
TRBD1	15	TRBJ1-6	-	TRBV12-3/TRBV12-4	TGTGCCAGCAGTTTGGGGACAGTTACTAATTCACCCCTCCACTTT	CASSLGTVTNSPLHF
-	15	TRBJ2-7	few	TRBV6-1	TGTGCCAGCAGCGCACCGGGACGGTCTTCCTACGAGCAGTACTTC	CASSAPGRSSYEQYF